The rows below give T cell receptor beta chains drawn from one sample of a study of shared clonotypes between healthy human individuals. This table comes from immunoSEQ multiplex PCR, and its TCRdb copy is limited to in-frame clones, with some not included. The table shows around 2.1 million clones, with under 95% occurring only once. The sample consisted of naive CD8+ T cells from PBMCs. These receptors all stem from a man younger than 30 in good health. Some clones in this sample may be carry-over from other donors' samples. The CDR3 runs from the conserved cysteine through the conserved F or W. Fields, in order: clone size, D gene, V gene, CDR3 protein. D genes are given only for firm matches. Expanded clones are given a class, and other clones once, few, many or no size at all.

.,TRBD1,TRBV5-1,CASTPGTGFYEQYF
.,.,TRBV5-6,CASSYGAFAPYNEQFF
.,.,TRBV11-2,CASRDSRQETQYF
.,TRBD1,TRBV15,CATSRGTGSGNTIYF
.,.,TRBV5-5,CASSLSAGSRNTIYF
.,TRBD2,TRBV30,CALTSGRADEQFF
.,.,TRBV28,CASRSLLEGQETQYF
.,.,TRBV9,CASTWEDANYGYTF
.,.,TRBV28,CASSFPRTNEKLFF
.,TRBD2,TRBV10-3,CATDPQIAGGLYEQYF
.,TRBD1,TRBV7-9,CASSNNRGERHNEQFF
.,TRBD1,TRBV6-1,CASSPGQGEGQPQHF
once,.,TRBV6-1,CASSVLGGLLVGEKLFF
.,.,TRBV5-5,CASSLRLSASSYNEQFF
.,.,TRBV14,CASSPHKSESGANVLTF
.,TRBD2,TRBV7-2,CASSLLAGGINTQYF
.,.,TRBV28,CAGSPPTRYNEQFF
few,.,TRBV27,CASSLGGTYEQYF
.,.,TRBV4-1,CASSRVRGRAVEKLFF
.,.,TRBV27,CASSFGQGSTDTQYF
.,.,TRBV27,CASSWERDTGELFF
.,TRBD2,TRBV9,CASSGTSGPSYNEQFF
.,TRBD2,TRBV7-9,CASSFRSGSLPGELFF
few,.,TRBV13,CASSLGTEAFF
.,.,TRBV6-5,CASTDEIYNEQFF
.,.,TRBV2,CASSDRNVAGELFF
.,.,TRBV4-1,CASSQDSNQPQHF
.,.,TRBV7-9,CASSQGRNEKLFF
.,TRBD2,TRBV12-5,CASGFRGLAGVGLSSYEQYF
.,.,TRBV7-9,CASSLVAGTETQYF
.,TRBD1,TRBV15,CATSAGQGRQDTQYF
.,TRBD2,TRBV27,CASSLSGIGSYEQYF
.,.,TRBV19,CASSVRGKNIQYF
.,.,TRBV9,CASSVAPRVNTEAFF
.,.,TRBV5-1,CASSAGSVYQETQYF
once,.,TRBV4-3,CASSQQGLRTGELFF
.,TRBD1,TRBV7-9,CASSSSVYRTGVDYEQYF
.,.,TRBV14,CASSQVFSPDTQYF
.,.,TRBV2,CASLNSSFPNTEAFF
.,.,TRBV7-6,CASSPGEAWETQYF
once,.,TRBV4-2,CASSQVGDPNYYGYTF
.,TRBD2,TRBV27,CASNQYSGLEDNEQFF
.,TRBD2,TRBV7-9,CASSPPSGGQLGTQYF
once,TRBD1,TRBV27,CASSTGSNEQFF
.,.,TRBV29-1,CSVGDGGPPYEQYF
.,TRBD2,TRBV9,CASSVSFGYSGRLPDTQYF
.,.,TRBV7-9,CASSLAGPSNTEAFF
.,TRBD2,TRBV7-7,CASSPGAGGGYEQYF
.,.,TRBV4-1,CASSQLVGVHEQFF
few,.,TRBV11-3,CASTKGPSTEAFF
.,.,TRBV5-1,CASSWAGTSSEQYF
.,.,TRBV7-9,CASSNQDRSTDTQYF
.,.,TRBV28,CASSFPPLAKNIQYF
.,.,TRBV6-1,CASSEVFRSNEQFF
.,TRBD1,TRBV5-4,CASSRNPGQGEVSNQPQHF
.,.,TRBV19,CASSIRAGPLVEQYF
.,.,TRBV11-2,CASSASGANVLTF
once,.,TRBV27,CASSLAGPSYEQYF
.,.,TRBV7-6,CASSSPPGLAGIQYF